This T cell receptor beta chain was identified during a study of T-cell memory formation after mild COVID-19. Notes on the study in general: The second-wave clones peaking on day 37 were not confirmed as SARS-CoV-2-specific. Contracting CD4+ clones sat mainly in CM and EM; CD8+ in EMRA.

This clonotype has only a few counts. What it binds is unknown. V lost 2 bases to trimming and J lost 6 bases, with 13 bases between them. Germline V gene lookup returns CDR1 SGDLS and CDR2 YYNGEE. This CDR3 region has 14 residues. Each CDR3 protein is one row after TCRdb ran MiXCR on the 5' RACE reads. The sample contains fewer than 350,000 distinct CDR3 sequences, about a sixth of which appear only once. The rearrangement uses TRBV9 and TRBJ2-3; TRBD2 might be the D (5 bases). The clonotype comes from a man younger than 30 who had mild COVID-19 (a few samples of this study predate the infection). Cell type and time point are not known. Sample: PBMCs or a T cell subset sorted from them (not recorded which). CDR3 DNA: TGTGCCAGCAGCGTTGTCCCGGGCGGGGATACGCAGTATTTT. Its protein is CASSVVPGGDTQYF.